These T cell receptor beta chains were read from a single sample in a study of vaccination effects on CD4 cells after COVID-19. Profiled with immunoSEQ multiplex PCR; TCRdb holds only in-frame clones, not every one. The profile shows 45,000 to 60,000 clones, 75% to 80% of them singletons. Their antigens are not known. Source: CD4+ T cells from PBMCs cultured without peptide, taken before COVID-19 vaccination. These receptor sequences come from a human donor who had a prior SARS-CoV-2 infection. The conserved cysteine and the conserved F or W are not part of the CDR3 here. A clone size is listed for some rows: how often the clone was seen (once, few, many), or a class if it is expanded.

J gene: TRBJ1-1
V gene: TRBV6-5
clone size: -
CDR3 protein: ASSYGRLGDTEAF

J gene: TRBJ1-5
V gene: TRBV6-5
clone size: -
CDR3 protein: ASKNPAGTNQPQH

J gene: TRBJ2-7
V gene: TRBV9
clone size: once
CDR3 protein: ASSPVGTNEQY

J gene: TRBJ1-1
V gene: TRBV5-6
clone size: -
CDR3 protein: ASSGYRASDIAEAF

J gene: TRBJ1-2
V gene: TRBV5-4
clone size: -
CDR3 protein: ASSFSGSDGYT

J gene: TRBJ1-5
V gene: TRBV6-2/TRBV6-3
clone size: few
CDR3 protein: ASSYNSNQPQH

J gene: TRBJ1-2
V gene: TRBV11-2
clone size: -
CDR3 protein: ASSLSRGGYT

J gene: TRBJ2-7
V gene: TRBV4-1
clone size: few
CDR3 protein: ASSVGTDAYEQY

J gene: TRBJ1-2
V gene: TRBV25-1
clone size: -
CDR3 protein: ASRGPLQYGYT

J gene: TRBJ1-6
V gene: TRBV5-6
clone size: -
CDR3 protein: ASSLGAHRSPLH

J gene: TRBJ2-5
V gene: TRBV7-2
clone size: -
CDR3 protein: ASSFGQGETQY

J gene: TRBJ2-3
V gene: TRBV2
clone size: -
CDR3 protein: ASSEESAGADTDTQY

J gene: TRBJ2-5
V gene: TRBV19
clone size: -
CDR3 protein: ASSGRRGETQY

J gene: TRBJ1-2
V gene: TRBV10-3
clone size: -
CDR3 protein: AISDSPGTNYGYT

J gene: TRBJ1-4
V gene: TRBV6-5
clone size: -
CDR3 protein: ASDGTGGYQEKLF

J gene: TRBJ1-3
V gene: TRBV2
clone size: -
CDR3 protein: ASSVSGSGNTIY

J gene: TRBJ2-3
V gene: TRBV7-3
clone size: few
CDR3 protein: ASSPGQTTDTQY

J gene: TRBJ1-5
V gene: TRBV4-1
clone size: -
CDR3 protein: ASSHAGTINQPQH

J gene: TRBJ1-2
V gene: TRBV6-5
clone size: -
CDR3 protein: ASTPGTARGGYT

J gene: TRBJ1-1
V gene: TRBV5-1
clone size: -
CDR3 protein: ASSWGTGVTEAF

J gene: TRBJ2-5
V gene: TRBV18
clone size: -
CDR3 protein: ASSPAGQETQY